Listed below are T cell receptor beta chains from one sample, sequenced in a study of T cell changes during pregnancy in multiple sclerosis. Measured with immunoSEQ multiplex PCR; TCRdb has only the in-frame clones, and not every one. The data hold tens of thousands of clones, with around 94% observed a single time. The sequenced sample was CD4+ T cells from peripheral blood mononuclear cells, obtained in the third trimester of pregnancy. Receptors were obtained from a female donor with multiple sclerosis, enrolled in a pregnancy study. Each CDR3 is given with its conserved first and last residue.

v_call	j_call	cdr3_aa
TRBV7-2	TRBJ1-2	CASSTGQVNYGYTF
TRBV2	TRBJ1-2	CASSEGQGYGYTF
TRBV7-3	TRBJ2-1	CASSYTGTSGGAGLNEQFF
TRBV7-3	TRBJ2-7	CASSLDGGAFYEQYF
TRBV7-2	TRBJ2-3	CASSLGASGGVVDTQYF
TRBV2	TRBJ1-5	CASSAGNSNQPQHF
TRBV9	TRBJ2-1	CASSVEGQGAREQFF
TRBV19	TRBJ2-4	CASSKAAVMNIQYF
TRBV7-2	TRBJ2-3	CASSLSGDGYTQYF
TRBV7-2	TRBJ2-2	CASSSGLAGVTGELFF
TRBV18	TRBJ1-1	CASSPAREAFF
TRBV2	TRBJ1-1	CASRLRTGMNTEAFF
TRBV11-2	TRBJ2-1	CASNLGLANYEQFF
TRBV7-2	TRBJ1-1	CASSLRTGSNTEAFF
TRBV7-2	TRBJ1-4	CASSLVAPRGDEKLFF
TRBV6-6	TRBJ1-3	CASSTQGEENTIYF
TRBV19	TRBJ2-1	CASSIGFPQRGGEQFF
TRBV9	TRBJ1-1	CASSVESGREAFF
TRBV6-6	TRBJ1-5	CASSYQSSNQPQHF
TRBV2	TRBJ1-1	CASSEARGAGEGEAFF
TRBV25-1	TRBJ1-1	CASSDRWANTEAFF
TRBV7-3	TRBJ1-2	CASSLPGNGYTF